This TCR beta chain was recovered during a study of shared clonotypes between healthy human individuals. Study at large: Each donor contributed plates that comprised three CD4 naive, three CD4 memory, two CD8 naive and one CD8 memory. Study results and caveats: Non-shared clonotypes were found to have lower generation probabilities than the clonotypes that were shared by all four of the sorted-subset donors.

On this clone: The target antigen is unknown.

CD4+ cells underwent separation, giving CD45RA+ naive and CD45RA-negative memory subsets. The test was conducted at deep level. Assay: immunoSEQ multiplex PCR; the TCRdb copy retains only in-frame clones and omits some. Of roughly 1.4 million clones in the sample, about 98.5% are singletons; the top ten hold around 0.33%. CDR3 length equals 16 residues. The ends were cut back, 4 bases at V and 8 bases at J, with 23 bases in the middle. From germline, CDR1 is SGHVS and CDR2 FQNEAQ. The V call is TRBV7-8, the J call TRBJ1-2; no firm D call. Sequenced: naive CD4+ T cells sorted from blood. Stated subset: CD45RA+ positively selected. This sequence was found in a man aged 25 to 40 in good health. The CDR3 sequence: CASSSNADLSREGYTF. The CDR3 nucleotides read TGTGCCAGCAGCTCCAACGCAGACCTGTCCCGGGAAGGCTACACCTTC.